The clone carrying this T cell receptor beta chain has a handful of counts. With 4 bases clipped from V and 3 bases from J, the junction kept 8 bases outside the gene matches. Per germline, CDR1 SQVTM and CDR2 ANQGSEA. The CDR3 runs 17 residues. Treatment specified: oral pan-JAK inhibitor, 5-10 mg twice daily. Extracted RNA was reverse transcribed into cDNA, the sequencing template. Repertoires were generated with immunoSEQ multiplex PCR, while TCRdb's copy carries only in-frame clones and drops some. The table shows 75,000 to 80,000 clones, with 60% to 70% occurring only once. This sample is part of a study of CD8+ T cells in alopecia areata. About the research overall: Treatment ran 6 to 18 months, with 6 months of follow-up afterward.

The starting material was CD8+ T cells sorted from blood, obtained at week 24, from a patient treated with tofacitinib. The V call is TRBV29-1, the J call TRBJ2-1, with TRBD2 identical over 14 bases. This TCR derives from a human donor with alopecia areata. In nucleotides, the CDR3 is TGCAGCGTTGCCTCCCGACTAGCGGGAGGGGTCTACAATGAGCAGTTCTTC. Its translation: CSVASRLAGGVYNEQFF.